This TCR beta chain was profiled in a study of cytomegalovirus exposure and HLA in healthy donors. Study-wide context: Early on, a data release was issued that held about 85 million unique TCRs from HLA-typed donors. Study-wide results and caveats: It has been reported that TCR beta sequences accurately predicted the HLA-A and HLA-B alleles of most subjects. Using the classifier, cytomegalovirus status was reportedly diagnosed with high specificity and sensitivity.

V trimming: 3 bases; J trimming: 2 bases; junction bases outside the gene matches: 9. Germline CDR1 and CDR2: SGDLS and YYNGEE. CDR3 size: 17 residues. About this clone: Its antigen is not known.

Amplification used 60 Vbeta primers and 13 Jbeta primers. Only in-frame clones appear in the TCRdb table, and some are missing; sequencing was by immunoSEQ multiplex PCR. The sample holds 96,000 or so clones. Specimen: PBMCs. The chain carries TRBV9 and TRBJ2-2, with 8 bases fitting TRBD2. The receptor was isolated from a girl aged 10 to 17 in good health and CMV-seropositive. The DNA of the CDR3 is TGTGCCAGCAGCGCTACAACTAGCGGAGAAAACACCGGGGAGCTGTTTTTT. Encoded protein: CASSATTSGENTGELFF.